One TCR beta chain is described in this entry. Its matching antigen is unknown. This record belongs to a study of brain T cells in children with intractable seizures. Germline lookup yields CDR1 DFQATT and CDR2 SNEGSKA (reference sequence). The CDR3 length is 11 residues. V was trimmed by 3 bases and J by 5 bases, leaving 5 bases between them. Only in-frame clones appear in the TCRdb table, and some are missing; sequencing was by immunoSEQ multiplex PCR. The table has a few hundred thousand clones, nearly 95% seen once. Points from the study as a whole: Patients' HCMV serostatus was unknown; virus specificity rests on CDR3 similarity alone. Pre-surgery blood may have been undersampled, hiding some clones.

Stated time point: blood from clinic visit 5 months post-surgery; TSC patient then seizure free. Sequencing was limited to surgery cases with top T cell transcript signatures in brain tissue. Patients received at least one anti-epileptic drug before surgery. The V and J genes are TRBV20-1 and TRBJ2-1; the D is unclear. This receptor was obtained from a boy in the first two years of life with tuberous sclerosis and intractable seizures. Sequenced material: peripheral blood, taken roughly 5 months after surgery. CDR3 bases: TGCAGTGCTAGCGCGGACAATGAGCAGTTCTTC. Amino acids: CSASADNEQFF.